Here is one TCR beta chain with its context. Clones were sequenced by immunoSEQ multiplex PCR, and TCRdb holds only the in-frame ones, with some missing. Seen here are about 180,000 clones, approximately 80% observed once, and the top ten hold roughly 15%. Each participant's cohort was designated according to participant-reported clinical history. Recovered status applied to Cohort 3 donors who had two consecutive negative PCRs. It also applied to those with clearance or with symptom resolution. These data come from a study of blood T cell repertoires in COVID-19. V shed 3 bases and J shed 2 bases, with 17 bases lying between them. Germline CDR1 is MNHEY and CDR2 is SMNVEV (reference sequence). This CDR3 comprises 16 residues.

V usage is TRBV27 and J usage is TRBJ2-7; TRBD1 is a possible D gene (7 bases). The sample was PBMCs or T cells enriched from blood (not recorded which). This sequence was found in a man aged 50 to 60 who had recovered from COVID-19. The CDR3 is CASSLDRTKLTYEQYF. For the CDR3, the DNA is TGTGCCAGCAGTTTGGACAGGACTAAATTGACCTACGAGCAGTACTTC.